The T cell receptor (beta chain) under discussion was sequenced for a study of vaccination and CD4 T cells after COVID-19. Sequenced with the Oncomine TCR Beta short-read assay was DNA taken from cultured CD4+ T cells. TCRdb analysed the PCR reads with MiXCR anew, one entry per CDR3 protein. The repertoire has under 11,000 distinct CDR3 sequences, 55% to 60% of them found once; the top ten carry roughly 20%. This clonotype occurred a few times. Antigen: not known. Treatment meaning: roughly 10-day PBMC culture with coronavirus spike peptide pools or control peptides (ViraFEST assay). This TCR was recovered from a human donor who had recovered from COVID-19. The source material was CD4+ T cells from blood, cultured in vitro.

CDR3 DNA sequence: TGTGCCAGCAGTTACACCCCCATCGACGAAGCTTTCTTT. It encodes CASSYTPIDEAFF. The J gene is TRBJ1-1, the V gene TRBV6-2 or TRBV6-3, with no clear D. The germline V and J ends were trimmed by 2 bases and 8 bases, with 12 bases remaining between them. This CDR3 has 13 residues. CDR1 and CDR2 from the germline V gene are MNHEY and SVGEGT.